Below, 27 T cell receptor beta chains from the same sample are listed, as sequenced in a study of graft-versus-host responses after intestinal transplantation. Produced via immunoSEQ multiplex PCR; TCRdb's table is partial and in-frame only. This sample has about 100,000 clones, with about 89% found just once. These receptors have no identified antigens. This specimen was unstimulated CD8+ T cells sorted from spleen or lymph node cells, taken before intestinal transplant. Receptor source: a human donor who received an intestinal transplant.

Written as DNA, the CDR3 is TGTGCCACCGAGGGAGCGGGAGGGCCCGAGCAGTACTTC. Its translation is CATEGAGGPEQYF. The V and J genes are TRBV11-1 and TRBJ2-7; the match to TRBD2 covers 10 bases. The CDR3 runs 13 residues. The germline V gene has CDR1 SGHAT and CDR2 FQDESV (reference sequence). The trim removed 10 bases at V and 6 bases at J, leaving 9 bases unmatched.

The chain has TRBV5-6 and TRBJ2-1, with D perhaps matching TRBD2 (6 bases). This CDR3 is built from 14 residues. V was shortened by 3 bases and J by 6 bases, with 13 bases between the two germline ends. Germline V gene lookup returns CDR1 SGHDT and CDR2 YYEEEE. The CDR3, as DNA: TGTGCCAGCAGCTACGGGACTGGCCCCAATGAGCAGTTCTTC. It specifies CASSYGTGPNEQFF.

CDR3 in amino acids: CASSGAADRLETQYF. As DNA, the CDR3 is TGTGCCAGCAGCGGGGCAGCGGACCGCCTTGAGACCCAGTACTTC. The genes are TRBV7-9 and TRBJ2-5, with D possibly called TRBD1 or TRBD2 (5 bases each). The CDR3 spans 15 residues. Looked up from germline, CDR1 is SEHNR and CDR2 is FQNEAQ (reference sequence). Trimming stripped 5 bases from V and 5 bases from J, with 18 bases between.

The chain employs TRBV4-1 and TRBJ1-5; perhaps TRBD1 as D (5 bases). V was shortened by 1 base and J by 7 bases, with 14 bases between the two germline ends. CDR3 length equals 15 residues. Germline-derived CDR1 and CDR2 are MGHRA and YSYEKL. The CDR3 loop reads CASSQGVGRGQPQHF. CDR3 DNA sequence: TGCGCCAGCAGCCAAGGTGTGGGACGGGGACAGCCCCAGCATTTT.

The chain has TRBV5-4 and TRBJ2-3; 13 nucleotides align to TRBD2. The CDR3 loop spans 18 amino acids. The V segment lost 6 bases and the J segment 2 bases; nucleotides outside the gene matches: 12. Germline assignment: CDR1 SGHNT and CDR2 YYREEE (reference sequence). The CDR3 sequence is CASTPQGLAGTNTDTQYF. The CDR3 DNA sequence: TGTGCCAGCACCCCGCAGGGACTAGCGGGGACTAACACAGATACGCAGTATTTT.

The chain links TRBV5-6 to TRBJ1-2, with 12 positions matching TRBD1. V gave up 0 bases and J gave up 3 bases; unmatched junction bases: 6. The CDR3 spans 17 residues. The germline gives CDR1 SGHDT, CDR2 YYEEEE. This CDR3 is CASSLVLGTGGHYGYTF. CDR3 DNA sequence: TGTGCCAGCAGCTTGGTTCTCGGGACAGGGGGCCACTATGGCTACACCTTC.

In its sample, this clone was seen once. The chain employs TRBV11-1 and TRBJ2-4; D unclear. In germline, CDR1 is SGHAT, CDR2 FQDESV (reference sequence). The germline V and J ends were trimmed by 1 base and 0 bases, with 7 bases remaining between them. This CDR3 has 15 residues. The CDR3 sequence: CASSLGQLAKNIQYF. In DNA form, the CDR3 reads TGTGCCAGCAGCTTAGGGCAGCTAGCCAAAAACATTCAGTACTTC.

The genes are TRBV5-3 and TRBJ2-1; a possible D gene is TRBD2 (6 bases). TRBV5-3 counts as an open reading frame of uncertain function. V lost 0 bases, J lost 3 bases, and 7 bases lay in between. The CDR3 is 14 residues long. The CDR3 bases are TGTGCCAGAAGCTTGGTCGGGGGCTACAATGAGCAGTTCTTC. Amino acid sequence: CARSLVGGYNEQFF.

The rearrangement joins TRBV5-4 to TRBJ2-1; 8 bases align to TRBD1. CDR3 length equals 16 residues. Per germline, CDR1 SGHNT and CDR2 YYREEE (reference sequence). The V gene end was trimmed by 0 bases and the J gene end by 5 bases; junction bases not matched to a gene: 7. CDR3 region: CASSLVYGQGDNEQFF. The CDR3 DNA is TGTGCCAGCAGCTTGGTGTATGGACAGGGCGACAATGAGCAGTTCTTC.

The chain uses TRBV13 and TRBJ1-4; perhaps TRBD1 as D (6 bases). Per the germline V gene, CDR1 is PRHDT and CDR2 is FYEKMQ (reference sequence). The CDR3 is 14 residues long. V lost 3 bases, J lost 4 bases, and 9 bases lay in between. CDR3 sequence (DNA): TGTGCCAGCAGCTTTCGACAGGATAATGAAAAACTGTTTTTT. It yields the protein CASSFRQDNEKLFF. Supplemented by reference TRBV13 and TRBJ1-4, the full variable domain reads AAGVIQSPRHLIKEKRETATLKCYPIPRHDTVYWYQQGPGQDPQFLISFYEKMQSDKGSIPDRFSAQQFSDYHSELNMSSLELGDSALYFCASSFRQDNEKLFFGSGTQLSVL.

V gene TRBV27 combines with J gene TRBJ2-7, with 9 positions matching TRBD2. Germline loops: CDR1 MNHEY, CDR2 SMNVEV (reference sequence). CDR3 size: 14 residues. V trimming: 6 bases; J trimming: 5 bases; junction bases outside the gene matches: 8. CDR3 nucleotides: TGTGCCAGCAGACAAGGTAGCGGGGGTCACGAGCAGTACTTC. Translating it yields CASRQGSGGHEQYF.

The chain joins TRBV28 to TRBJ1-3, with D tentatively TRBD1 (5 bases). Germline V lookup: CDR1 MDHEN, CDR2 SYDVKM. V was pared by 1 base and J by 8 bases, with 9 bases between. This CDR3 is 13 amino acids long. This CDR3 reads CASSLYLGDTIYF. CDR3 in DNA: TGTGCCAGCAGTTTATACCTGGGGGACACCATATATTTT.

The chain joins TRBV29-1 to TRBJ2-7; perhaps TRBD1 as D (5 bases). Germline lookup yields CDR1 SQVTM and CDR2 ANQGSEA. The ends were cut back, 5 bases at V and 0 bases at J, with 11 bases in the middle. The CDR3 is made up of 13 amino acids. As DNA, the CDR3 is TGCAGCGTTTTGACAGTAAGCTCCTACGAGCAGTACTTC. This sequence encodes CSVLTVSSYEQYF.

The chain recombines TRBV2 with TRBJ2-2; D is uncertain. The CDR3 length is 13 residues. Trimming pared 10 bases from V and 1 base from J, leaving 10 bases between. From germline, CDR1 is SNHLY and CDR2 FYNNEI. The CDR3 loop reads CANTDGNTGELFF. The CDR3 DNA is TGTGCCAACACGGACGGGAACACCGGGGAGCTGTTTTTT.

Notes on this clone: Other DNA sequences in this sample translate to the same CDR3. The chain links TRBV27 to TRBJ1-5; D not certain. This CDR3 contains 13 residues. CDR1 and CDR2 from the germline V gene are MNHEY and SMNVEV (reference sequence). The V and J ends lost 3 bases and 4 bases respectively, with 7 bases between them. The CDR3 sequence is CASSLSGNQPQHF. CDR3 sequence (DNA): TGTGCCAGCAGTTTGTCCGGGAATCAGCCCCAGCATTTT.

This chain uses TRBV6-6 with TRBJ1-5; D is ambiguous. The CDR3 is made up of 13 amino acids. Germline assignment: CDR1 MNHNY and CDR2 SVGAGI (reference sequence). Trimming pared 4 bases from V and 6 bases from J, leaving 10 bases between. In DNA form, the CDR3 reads TGTGCCAGCAGTTTTCATTTTGGTCAGCCCCAGCATTTT. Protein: CASSFHFGQPQHF.

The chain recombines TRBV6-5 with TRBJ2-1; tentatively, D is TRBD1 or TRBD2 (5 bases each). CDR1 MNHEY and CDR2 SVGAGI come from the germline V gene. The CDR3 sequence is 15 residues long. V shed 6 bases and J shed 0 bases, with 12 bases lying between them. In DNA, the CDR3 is TGTGCCAGCAGGATCGGGGCAGTCTCCTACAATGAGCAGTTCTTC. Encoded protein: CASRIGAVSYNEQFF.

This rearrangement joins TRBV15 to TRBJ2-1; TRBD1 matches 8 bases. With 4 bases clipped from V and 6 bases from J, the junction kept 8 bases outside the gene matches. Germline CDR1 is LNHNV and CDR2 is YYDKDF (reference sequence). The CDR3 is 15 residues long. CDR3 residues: CATSNDRGPSNEQFF. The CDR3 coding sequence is TGTGCCACCAGCAACGACAGGGGTCCCAGCAATGAGCAGTTCTTC.

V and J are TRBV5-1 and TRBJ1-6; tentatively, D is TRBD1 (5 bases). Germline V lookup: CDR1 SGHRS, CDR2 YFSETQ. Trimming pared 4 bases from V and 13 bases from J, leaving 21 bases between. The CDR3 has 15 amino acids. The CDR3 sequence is CASSNREGSGWPLHF. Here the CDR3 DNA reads TGCGCCAGCAGCAATAGAGAGGGGTCCGGCTGGCCCCTCCACTTT.

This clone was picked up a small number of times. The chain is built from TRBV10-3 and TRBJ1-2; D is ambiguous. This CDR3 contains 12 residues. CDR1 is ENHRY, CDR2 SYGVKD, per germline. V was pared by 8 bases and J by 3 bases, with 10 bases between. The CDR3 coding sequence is TGTGCCATCGGACTCTGGTACTATGGCTACACCTTC. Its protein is CAIGLWYYGYTF.

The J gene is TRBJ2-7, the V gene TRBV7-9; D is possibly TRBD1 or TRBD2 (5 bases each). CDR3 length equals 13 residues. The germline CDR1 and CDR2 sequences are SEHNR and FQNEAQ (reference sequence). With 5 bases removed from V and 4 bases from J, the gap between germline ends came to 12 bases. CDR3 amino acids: CASSRDGQYEQYF. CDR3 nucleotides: TGTGCCAGCAGCCGGGACGGCCAATACGAGCAGTACTTC. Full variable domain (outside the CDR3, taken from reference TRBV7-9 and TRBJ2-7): DTGVSQNPRHKITKRGQNVTFRCDPISEHNRLYWYRQTLGQGPEFLTYFQNEAQLEKSRLLSDRFSAERPKGSFSTLEIQRTEQGDSAMYLCASSRDGQYEQYFGPGTRLTVT.

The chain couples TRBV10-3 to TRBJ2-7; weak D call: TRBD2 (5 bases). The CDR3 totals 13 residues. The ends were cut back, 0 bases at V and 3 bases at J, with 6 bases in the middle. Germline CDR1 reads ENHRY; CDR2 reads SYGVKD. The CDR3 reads CAISESGGYEQYF. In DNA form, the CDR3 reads TGTGCCATCAGTGAGTCAGGAGGCTACGAGCAGTACTTC.

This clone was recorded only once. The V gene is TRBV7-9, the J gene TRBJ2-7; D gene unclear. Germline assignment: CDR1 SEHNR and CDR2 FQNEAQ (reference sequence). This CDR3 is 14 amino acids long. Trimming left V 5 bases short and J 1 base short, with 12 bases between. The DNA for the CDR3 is TGTGCCAGCAGCCATGGCCTCAGGTCCTACGAGCAGTACTTC. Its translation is CASSHGLRSYEQYF.

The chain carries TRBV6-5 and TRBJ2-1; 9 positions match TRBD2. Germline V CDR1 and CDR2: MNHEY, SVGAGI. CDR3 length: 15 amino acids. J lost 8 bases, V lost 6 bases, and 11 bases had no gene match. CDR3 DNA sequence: TGTGCCAGCAGCCTAGGCGGGGGGGAGGGGGATGAGCAGTTCTTC. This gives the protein CASSLGGGEGDEQFF.

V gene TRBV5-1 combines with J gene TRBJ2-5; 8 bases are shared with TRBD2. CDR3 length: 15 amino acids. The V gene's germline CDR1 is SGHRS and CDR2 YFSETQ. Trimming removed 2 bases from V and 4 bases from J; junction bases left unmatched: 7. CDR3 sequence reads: CASSLGGRHLETQYF. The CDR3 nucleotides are TGCGCCAGCAGCTTAGGCGGGAGGCATTTAGAGACCCAGTACTTC.

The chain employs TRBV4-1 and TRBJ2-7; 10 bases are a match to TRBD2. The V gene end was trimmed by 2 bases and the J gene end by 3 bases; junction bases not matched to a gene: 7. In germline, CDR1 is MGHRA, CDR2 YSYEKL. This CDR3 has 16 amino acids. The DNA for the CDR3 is TGCGCCAGCAGCCAACTGCTAGCGGGAGCAGGCTACGAGCAGTACTTC. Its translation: CASSQLLAGAGYEQYF.

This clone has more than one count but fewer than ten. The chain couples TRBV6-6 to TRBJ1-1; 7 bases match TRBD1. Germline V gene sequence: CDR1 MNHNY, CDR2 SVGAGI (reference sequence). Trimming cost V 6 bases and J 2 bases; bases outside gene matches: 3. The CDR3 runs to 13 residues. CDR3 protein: CASRTGINTEAFF. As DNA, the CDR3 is TGTGCCAGCAGGACAGGGATTAACACTGAAGCTTTCTTT.